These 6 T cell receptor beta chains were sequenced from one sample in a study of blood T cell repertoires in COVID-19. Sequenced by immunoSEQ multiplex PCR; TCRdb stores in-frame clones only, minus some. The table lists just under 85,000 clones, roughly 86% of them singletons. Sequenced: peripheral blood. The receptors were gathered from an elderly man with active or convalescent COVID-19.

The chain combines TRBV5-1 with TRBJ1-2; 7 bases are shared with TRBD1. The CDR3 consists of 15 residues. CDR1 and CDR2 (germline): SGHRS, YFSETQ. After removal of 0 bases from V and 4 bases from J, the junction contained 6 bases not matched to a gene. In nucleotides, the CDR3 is TGCGCCAGCAGCTTGGAAGGGACAGCTAGCTATGGCTACACCTTC. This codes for CASSLEGTASYGYTF.

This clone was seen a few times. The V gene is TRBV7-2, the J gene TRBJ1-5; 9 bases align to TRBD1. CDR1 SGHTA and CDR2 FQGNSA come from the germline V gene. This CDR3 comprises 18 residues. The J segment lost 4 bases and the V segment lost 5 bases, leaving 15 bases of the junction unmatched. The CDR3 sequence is CASSLGLQGAGRNQPQHF. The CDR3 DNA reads TGTGCCAGCAGCCTGGGTCTACAGGGGGCAGGACGTAATCAGCCCCAGCATTTT.

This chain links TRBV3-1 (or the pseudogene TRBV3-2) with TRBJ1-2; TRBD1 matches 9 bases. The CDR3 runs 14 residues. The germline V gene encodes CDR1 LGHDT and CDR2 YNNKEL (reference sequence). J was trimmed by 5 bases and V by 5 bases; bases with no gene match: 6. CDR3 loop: CASSGLQGAYGYTF. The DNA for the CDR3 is TGTGCCAGCAGCGGGCTACAGGGGGCTTATGGCTACACCTTC.

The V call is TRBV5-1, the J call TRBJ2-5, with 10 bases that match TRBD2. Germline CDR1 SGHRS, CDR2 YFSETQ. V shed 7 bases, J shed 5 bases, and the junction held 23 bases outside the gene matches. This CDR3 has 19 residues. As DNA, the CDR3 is TGCGCCAGCGCTACCCGACCGGGGGCTAGCGGGGGCTCTGTGGAGACCCAGTACTTC. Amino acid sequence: CASATRPGASGGSVETQYF.

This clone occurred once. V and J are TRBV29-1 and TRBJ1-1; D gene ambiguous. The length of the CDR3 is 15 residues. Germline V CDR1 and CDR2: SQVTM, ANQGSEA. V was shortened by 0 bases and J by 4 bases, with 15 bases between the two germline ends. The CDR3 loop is CSVEDMGRETTEAFF. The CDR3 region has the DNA TGCAGCGTTGAAGATATGGGCCGGGAGACCACTGAAGCTTTCTTT.

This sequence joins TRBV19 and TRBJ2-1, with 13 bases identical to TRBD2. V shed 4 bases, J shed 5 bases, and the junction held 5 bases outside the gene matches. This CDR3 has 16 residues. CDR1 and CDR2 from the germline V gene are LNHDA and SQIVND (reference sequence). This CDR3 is CASSNGGTSGNNEQFF. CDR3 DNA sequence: TGTGCCAGTAGTAATGGGGGGACTAGCGGGAACAATGAGCAGTTCTTC.